Shown below are 31 T cell receptor beta chains from a single sample sequenced in a study of cytotoxic CD8 clonotypes in ibrutinib-treated CLL. Sequenced by immunoSEQ multiplex PCR; TCRdb stores in-frame clones only, minus some. The sample consists of roughly 200,000 clones, approximately 72% of them appearing once. The input for sequencing was PBMCs, taken after 24 months of ibrutinib treatment. The receptors were gathered from a human donor with chronic lymphocytic leukemia.

In DNA, the CDR3 is TGTGCCAGCAAATACCCCGGGACAGGGGGACGAGACGAGCAGTACTTC. It is translated as CASKYPGTGGRDEQYF. The chain has TRBV27 and TRBJ2-7, with TRBD1 matching over 11 bases. This CDR3 is built from 16 residues. Germline CDR1 and CDR2: MNHEY and SMNVEV (reference sequence). Losses at the gene ends were 7 bases for V and 5 bases for J; bases not matched to a gene: 13.

This clone was seen a handful of times. The chain couples TRBV7-3 to TRBJ1-2; the D is unclear. Trimming shortened V by 5 bases and J by 6 bases, and 19 bases separated the two germline ends. The CDR3 totals 15 residues. In germline, CDR1 is SGHTA, CDR2 FQGTGA. CDR3: CASSETEGDWNGYTF. CDR3 DNA sequence: TGTGCCAGCAGCGAAACAGAGGGAGATTGGAATGGCTACACCTTC. The full variable domain, in which reference TRBV7-3 and TRBJ1-2 provide the parts outside the CDR3, is GAGVSQTPSNKVTEKGKYVELRCDPISGHTALYWYRQSLGQGPEFLIYFQGTGAADDSGLPNDRFFAVRPEGSVSTLKIQRTERGDSAVYLCASSETEGDWNGYTFGSGTRLTVV.

The rearrangement links TRBV9 to TRBJ2-3; 9 nucleotides line up with TRBD2. Germline-derived CDR1 and CDR2 are SGDLS and YYNGEE. The CDR3 has 17 amino acids. The V and J ends lost 0 bases and 0 bases, in that order; junction bases with no gene match: 5. The DNA for the CDR3 is TGTGCCAGCAGCGTAGCCTTGAGCGGGAGGAGCACAGATACGCAGTATTTT. It encodes CASSVALSGRSTDTQYF.

This clone has only one observation. CDR3 in amino acids: CASTMGGGFREQYF. CDR3 nucleotides: TGTGCCAGCACCATGGGGGGAGGGTTTCGGGAGCAGTACTTC. The rearrangement links TRBV5-4 to TRBJ2-7, with 7 bases that match TRBD2. Germline V gene data show CDR1 as SGHNT and CDR2 as YYREEE (reference sequence). The J segment lost 7 bases and the V segment lost 6 bases, leaving 13 bases of the junction unmatched. The CDR3 has 14 amino acids.

In this sample, this clone turned up a few times. The J gene is TRBJ2-7, the V gene TRBV7-9; no clear D. With 8 bases removed from V and 4 bases from J, the gap between germline ends came to 12 bases. Germline lookup yields CDR1 SEHNR and CDR2 FQNEAQ (reference sequence). CDR3 length equals 12 residues. The CDR3 DNA reads TGTGCCAGCGGAGTTTTCATATACGAGCAGTACTTC. Translated: CASGVFIYEQYF.

The rearrangement joins TRBV27 to TRBJ1-2; possibly TRBD1 for D (6 bases). In germline, CDR1 is MNHEY, CDR2 SMNVEV (reference sequence). The CDR3 extends over 13 amino acids. Trimming removed 8 bases at V and 4 bases at J, with 14 bases between. The CDR3, as DNA: TGTGCCAGCGCGTCAGGGGTCGGCTATGGCTACACCTTC. Protein product: CASASGVGYGYTF.

This chain links TRBV9 with TRBJ2-1; 11 bases align to TRBD2. CDR3 length: 14 residues. The junction had 9 bases not matched to a gene; V was cut back by 8 bases and J by 8 bases. Germline-derived CDR1 and CDR2 are SGDLS and YYNGEE. The CDR3 DNA is TGTGCCAGTAGCTTTAGCGGGAGGGCCTATGAGCAGTTCTTC. It translates to CASSFSGRAYEQFF.

V and J are TRBV5-1 and TRBJ2-1; possibly TRBD1 for D (5 bases). Looked up from germline, CDR1 is SGHRS and CDR2 is YFSETQ. V lost 3 bases, J lost 2 bases, and 9 bases lay in between. There are 14 residues in the CDR3. The CDR3 region has the DNA TGCGCCAGCAGCTCCGACAGCCCCTACAATGAGCAGTTCTTC. It translates to CASSSDSPYNEQFF.

The chain combines TRBV27 with TRBJ2-1; TRBD2 agrees at 7 bases. The CDR3 totals 16 residues. The ends lost 3 bases at V and 8 bases at J; junction bases unmatched: 13. The germline V gene has CDR1 MNHEY and CDR2 SMNVEV (reference sequence). The CDR3 is CASSFGSSGTKYEQFF. The CDR3 DNA is TGTGCCAGCAGTTTCGGGTCTTCCGGGACTAAATATGAGCAGTTCTTC.

The chain couples TRBV30 to TRBJ1-4; no firm D call. The V gene lost 0 bases and the J gene lost 7 bases, with 9 bases spanning the gap. Germline V gene data show CDR1 as GTSNPN and CDR2 as SVGIG (reference sequence). This CDR3 comprises 13 residues. In DNA, the CDR3 is TGTGCCTGGAGTGTACGGTTTTTTGAAAAACTGTTTTTT. Protein product: CAWSVRFFEKLFF.

This clone showed up just once. The J gene is TRBJ2-1, the V gene TRBV28; 10 bases map to TRBD2. The CDR3 covers 14 residues. Germline-derived CDR1 and CDR2 are MDHEN and SYDVKM. V gave up 8 bases and J gave up 6 bases; unmatched junction bases: 7. In DNA form, the CDR3 reads TGTGCCAGCCTGACTAGCGGGTACCTCAATGAGCAGTTCTTC. Protein sequence: CASLTSGYLNEQFF.

This clone appeared once. The chain links TRBV9 to TRBJ1-2; no reliable D call. The germline V gene has CDR1 SGDLS and CDR2 YYNGEE. This CDR3 contains 14 residues. V was cut by 0 bases and J by 5 bases, with 11 bases left in between. The CDR3 sequence: CASSVVASDYGYTF. Written as DNA, the CDR3 is TGTGCCAGCAGCGTAGTGGCATCAGATTATGGCTACACCTTC.

CDR3 in amino acids: CASSLGLRDTQYF. DNA for the CDR3: TGTGCCAGCAGCTTGGGTTTACGAGATACGCAGTATTTT. The V and J genes are TRBV7-8 and TRBJ2-3; no reliable D call. In germline, CDR1 is SGHVS, CDR2 FQNEAQ. V shed 3 bases and J shed 5 bases, with 9 bases lying between them. The CDR3 loop spans 13 amino acids.

The chain is built from TRBV5-1 and TRBJ2-7; 7 nucleotides line up with TRBD2. CDR3 length: 14 residues. Germline CDR1 reads SGHRS; CDR2 reads YFSETQ. Unmatched junction bases numbered 5, after V lost 2 bases and J lost 3 bases. The CDR3 DNA is TGCGCCAGCAGCTTCACTCCTAGCGGCTACGAGCAGTACTTC. Its protein product is CASSFTPSGYEQYF. Full variable domain (outside the CDR3, taken from reference TRBV5-1 and TRBJ2-7): KAGVTQTPRYLIKTRGQQVTLSCSPISGHRSVSWYQQTPGQGLQFLFEYFSETQRNKGNFPGRFSGRQFSNSRSEMNVSTLELGDSALYLCASSFTPSGYEQYFGPGTRLTVT.

This clone was found a few times. The chain carries TRBV11-2 and TRBJ2-2; TRBD2 aligns across 10 bases. Germline V CDR1 and CDR2: SGHAT, FQNNGV. The CDR3 is 16 residues long. V lost 4 bases to trimming and J lost 1 base; unmatched junction nucleotides: 3. The CDR3 sequence: CASSSLAGENTGELFF. The DNA for the CDR3 is TGTGCCAGCAGCTCCCTAGCGGGGGAGAACACCGGGGAGCTGTTTTTT.

This chain uses TRBV5-5 with TRBJ1-5; tentative D call: TRBD1 (5 bases). CDR1 and CDR2 from the germline V gene are SGHKS and YYEKEE (reference sequence). V lost 4 bases and J 3 bases, leaving 8 bases between the germline ends. The CDR3 has 13 residues. The CDR3 is CASSRDPNQPQHF. CDR3 DNA: TGTGCCAGCAGCCGGGACCCCAATCAGCCCCAGCATTTT.

This clone appeared a few times. The rearrangement uses TRBV7-2 and TRBJ2-3; no definite D call. The CDR3 is 13 amino acids. The ends were cut back, 5 bases at V and 6 bases at J, with 12 bases in the middle. The V gene's germline CDR1 is SGHTA and CDR2 FQGNSA. The CDR3 protein is CASSERSRDTQYF. The DNA for the CDR3 is TGTGCCAGCAGCGAAAGGTCCAGGGATACGCAGTATTTT.

This clone has just a few counts. The genes are TRBV2 and TRBJ2-2; TRBD1 or TRBD2 may be the D gene (6 bases each). V lost 5 bases, J lost 9 bases, and 13 bases lay in between. The germline gives CDR1 SNHLY, CDR2 FYNNEI. The CDR3 is made up of 13 amino acids. CDR3 protein: CASSPGEDRELFF. CDR3 in DNA: TGTGCCAGCAGTCCAGGGGAGGATAGGGAGCTGTTTTTT.

This clone was counted only a few times. The chain links TRBV7-8 to TRBJ1-2; D not certain. The CDR3 consists of 14 residues. Germline assignment: CDR1 SGHVS and CDR2 FQNEAQ. V lost 1 base and J lost 3, with 9 bases in between. The DNA of the CDR3 is TGTGCCAGCAGCTTAGAAGGCGGCTACTATGGCTACACCTTC. Protein: CASSLEGGYYGYTF.

The chain employs TRBV29-1 and TRBJ1-1, with D hard to call. Looked up from germline, CDR1 is SQVTM and CDR2 is ANQGSEA. V lost 3 bases to trimming and J lost 4 bases, with 12 bases between them. The length of the CDR3 is 13 residues. CDR3 amino acids: CSVEEDHTTEAFF. Written as DNA, the CDR3 is TGCAGCGTTGAGGAGGACCATACCACTGAAGCTTTCTTT. The variable domain in full, completed from reference TRBV29-1 and TRBJ1-1, reads SAVISQKPSRDICQRGTSLTIQCQVDSQVTMMFWYRQQPGQSLTLIATANQGSEATYESGFVIDKFPISRPNLTFSTLTVSNMSPEDSSIYLCSVEEDHTTEAFFGQGTRLTVV.

The rearrangement uses TRBV27 and TRBJ2-3; tentative D call: TRBD2 (5 bases). This CDR3 has 14 residues. Germline CDR1 and CDR2: MNHEY and SMNVEV (reference sequence). V was shortened by 6 bases and J by 1 base, with 11 bases between the two germline ends. The DNA for the CDR3 is TGTGCCAGCAGCGAGCGGAGCCGCACAGATACGCAGTATTTT. Encoded protein: CASSERSRTDTQYF.

The chain employs TRBV5-6 and TRBJ2-3; D remains ambiguous. CDR1 SGHDT and CDR2 YYEEEE come from the germline V gene. CDR3 length equals 13 residues. The V gene lost 4 bases and the J gene lost 4 bases, with 10 bases spanning the gap. The DNA of the CDR3 is TGTGCCAGCAGCCGGAATTTGGCAGATACGCAGTATTTT. It yields the protein CASSRNLADTQYF.

This clone was observed many times. This chain uses TRBV7-2 with TRBJ1-3, with no clear D. CDR1 and CDR2 from the germline V gene are SGHTA and FQGNSA. The CDR3 sequence is 16 residues long. V gave up 1 base and J gave up 2 bases, with 12 bases separating them. The DNA of the CDR3 is TGTGCCAGCAGCTTAGTAGGAGGTCAGGCTGGAAACACCATATATTTT. Its translation: CASSLVGGQAGNTIYF.

The rearrangement joins TRBV4-1 to TRBJ1-5, with TRBD1 identical over 8 bases. The V gene's germline CDR1 is MGHRA and CDR2 YSYEKL. The length of the CDR3 is 15 residues. After removal of 3 bases from V and 7 bases from J, the junction contained 8 bases not matched to a gene. CDR3 protein: CASSQVRTGPQPQHF. The DNA for the CDR3 is TGCGCCAGCAGCCAGGTTAGGACAGGGCCGCAGCCCCAGCATTTT.

The chain couples TRBV15 to TRBJ2-3, with 8 bases identical to TRBD2. This CDR3 region has 14 residues. Germline CDR1 LNHNV, CDR2 YYDKDF (reference sequence). V was clipped by 7 bases and J by 4 bases; unmatched bases: 7. As DNA, the CDR3 is TGTGCCACCACGGTGGGTAGCGGGGCAGATACGCAGTATTTT. Its protein is CATTVGSGADTQYF.

The chain is built from TRBV7-9 and TRBJ1-3; no definite D call. CDR3 length: 13 amino acids. Trimming cost V 10 bases and J 4 bases, with 14 bases left between them. Germline CDR1 is SEHNR and CDR2 is FQNEAQ (reference sequence). The CDR3 bases are TGTGCCACCGAGGTAGGGCCCGGAAACACCATATATTTT. This encodes CATEVGPGNTIYF. The variable domain in full, with the rest retrieved from reference TRBV7-9 and TRBJ1-3, is DTGVSQNPRHKITKRGQNVTFRCDPISEHNRLYWYRQTLGQGPEFLTYFQNEAQLEKSRLLSDRFSAERPKGSFSTLEIQRTEQGDSAMYLCATEVGPGNTIYFGEGSWLTVV.

This rearrangement joins TRBV27 to TRBJ2-7; TRBD2 aligns across 9 bases. The germline gives CDR1 MNHEY, CDR2 SMNVEV (reference sequence). The J segment lost 0 bases and the V segment lost 5 bases, leaving 8 bases of the junction unmatched. This CDR3 is 16 amino acids long. The CDR3 DNA is TGTGCCAGCAGTCCCCAGACTAGCGGAAGCTCCTACGAGCAGTACTTC. Translating gives CASSPQTSGSSYEQYF.

V gene TRBV4-1 combines with J gene TRBJ2-7; TRBD2 might be the D (6 bases). CDR1 MGHRA and CDR2 YSYEKL come from the germline V gene. V was trimmed by 4 bases and J by 6 bases, leaving 19 bases between them. The CDR3 is 15 residues long. For the CDR3, the DNA is TGCGCCAGCAGCCCTACTAGCATTACCCGGGGCGAGCAGTACTTC. Residues: CASSPTSITRGEQYF.

The chain carries TRBV7-9 and TRBJ2-1; D ambiguous. The germline V and J ends were trimmed by 1 base and 9 bases, with 7 bases remaining between them. Germline lookup yields CDR1 SEHNR and CDR2 FQNEAQ (reference sequence). The CDR3 has 12 amino acids. Here the CDR3 DNA reads TGTGCCAGCAGCTTAGTGATGAGTGAGCAGTTCTTC. Its translation: CASSLVMSEQFF.

V usage is TRBV19 and J usage is TRBJ1-2, with 10 bases matching TRBD1. This CDR3 contains 15 residues. V lost 8 bases to trimming and J lost 2 bases; unmatched junction nucleotides: 8. Per germline, CDR1 LNHDA and CDR2 SQIVND (reference sequence). CDR3 in DNA: TGTGCCAGTTCTGCTAGGGGACAGGGGAACTATGGCTACACCTTC. It translates to CASSARGQGNYGYTF.

The rearrangement joins TRBV4-3 to TRBJ2-7; D may correspond to TRBD1 or TRBD2 (6 bases each). CDR3 size: 18 residues. CDR1 is LGHNA and CDR2 is YSLEER in the germline V gene. Trimming removed 1 base from V and 7 bases from J, with 26 bases in between. The CDR3 DNA is TGCGCCAGCAGCCAAGCAGAGGGACCGGGGGCATCTCACTTGGAGCAGTACTTC. Encoded protein: CASSQAEGPGASHLEQYF.